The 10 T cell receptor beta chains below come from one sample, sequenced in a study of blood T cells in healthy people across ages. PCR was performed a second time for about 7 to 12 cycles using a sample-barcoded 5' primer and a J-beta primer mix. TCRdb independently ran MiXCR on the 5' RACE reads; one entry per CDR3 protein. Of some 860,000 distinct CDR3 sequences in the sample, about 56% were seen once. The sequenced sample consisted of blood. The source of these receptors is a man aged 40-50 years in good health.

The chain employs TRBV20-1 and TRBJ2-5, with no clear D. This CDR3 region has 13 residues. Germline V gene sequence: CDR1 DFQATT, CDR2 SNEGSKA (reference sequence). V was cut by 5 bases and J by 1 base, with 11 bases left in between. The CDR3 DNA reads TGCAGTGCTGTACGAGCCCTCCAAGAGACCCAGTACTTC. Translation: CSAVRALQETQYF.

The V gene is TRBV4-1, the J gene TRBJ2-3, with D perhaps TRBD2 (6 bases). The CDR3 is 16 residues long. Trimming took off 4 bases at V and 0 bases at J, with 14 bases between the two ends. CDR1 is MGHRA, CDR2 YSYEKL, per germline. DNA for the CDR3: TGCGCCAGCAGCCCGGAGGGCGGGGTTAGCACAGATACGCAGTATTTT. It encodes CASSPEGGVSTDTQYF.

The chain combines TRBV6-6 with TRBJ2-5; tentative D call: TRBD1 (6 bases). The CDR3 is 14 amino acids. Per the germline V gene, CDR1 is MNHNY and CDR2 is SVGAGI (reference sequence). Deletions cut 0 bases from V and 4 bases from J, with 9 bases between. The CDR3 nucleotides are TGTGCCAGCAGTTACTCTTGGGGGCCAGAGACCCAGTACTTC. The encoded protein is CASSYSWGPETQYF.

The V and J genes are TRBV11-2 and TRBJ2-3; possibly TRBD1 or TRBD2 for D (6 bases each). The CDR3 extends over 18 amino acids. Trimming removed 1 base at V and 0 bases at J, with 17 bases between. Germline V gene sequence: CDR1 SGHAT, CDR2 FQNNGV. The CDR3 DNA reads TGTGCCAGCAGCTTAGTGGCCCGGGGGCAGGCTAGCACAGATACGCAGTATTTT. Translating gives CASSLVARGQASTDTQYF. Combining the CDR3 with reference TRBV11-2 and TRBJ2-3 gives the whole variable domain EAGVAQSPRYKIIEKRQSVAFWCNPISGHATLYWYQQILGQGPKLLIQFQNNGVVDDSQLPKDRFSAERLKGVDSTLKIQPAKLEDSAVYLCASSLVARGQASTDTQYFGPGTRLTVL.

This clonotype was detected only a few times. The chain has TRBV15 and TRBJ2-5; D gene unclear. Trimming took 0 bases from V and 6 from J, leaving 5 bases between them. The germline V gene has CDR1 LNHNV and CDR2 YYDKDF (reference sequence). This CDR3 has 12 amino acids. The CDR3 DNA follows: TGTGCCACCAGCAGAGATACGCAGACCCAGTACTTC. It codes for CATSRDTQTQYF. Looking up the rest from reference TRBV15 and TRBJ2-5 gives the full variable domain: DAMVIQNPRYQVTQFGKPVTLSCSQTLNHNVMYWYQQKSSQAPKLLFHYYDKDFNNEADTPDNFQSRRPNTSFCFLDIRSPGLGDTAMYLCATSRDTQTQYFGPGTRLLVL.

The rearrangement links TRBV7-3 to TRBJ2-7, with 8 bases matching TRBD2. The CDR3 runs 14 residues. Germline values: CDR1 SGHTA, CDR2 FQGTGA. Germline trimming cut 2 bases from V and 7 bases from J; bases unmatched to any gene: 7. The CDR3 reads CASSLDGRAGEQYF. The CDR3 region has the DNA TGTGCCAGCAGCTTAGACGGGAGGGCCGGAGAGCAGTACTTC.

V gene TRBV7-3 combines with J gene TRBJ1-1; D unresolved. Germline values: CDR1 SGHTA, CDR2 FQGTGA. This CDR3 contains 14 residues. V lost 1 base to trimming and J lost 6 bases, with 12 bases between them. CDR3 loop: CASSLNRAASEAFF. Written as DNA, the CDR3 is TGTGCCAGCAGCTTAAACCGGGCAGCGTCTGAAGCTTTCTTT.

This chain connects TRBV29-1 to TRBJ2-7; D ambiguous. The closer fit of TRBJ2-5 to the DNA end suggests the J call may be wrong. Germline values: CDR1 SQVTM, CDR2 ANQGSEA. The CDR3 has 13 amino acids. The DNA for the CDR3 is TGCAGCCTCTCGAGGAACTTGGGGGAGACCCAGTACTTC. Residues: CSLSRNLGETQYF.

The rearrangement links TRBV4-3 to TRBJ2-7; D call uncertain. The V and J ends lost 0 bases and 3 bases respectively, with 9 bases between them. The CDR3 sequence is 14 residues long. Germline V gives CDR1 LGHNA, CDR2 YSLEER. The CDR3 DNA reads TGCGCCAGCAGCCAAGAATTGGGCTACTACGAGCAGTACTTC. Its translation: CASSQELGYYEQYF.

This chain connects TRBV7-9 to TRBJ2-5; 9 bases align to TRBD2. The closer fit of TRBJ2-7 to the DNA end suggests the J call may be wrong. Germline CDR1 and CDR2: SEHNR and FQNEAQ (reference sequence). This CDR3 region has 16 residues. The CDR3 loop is CASGPRGASGTHEQYF. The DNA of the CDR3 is TGTGCCAGCGGTCCTCGGGGAGCTAGCGGGACCCACGAGCAGTACTTC.